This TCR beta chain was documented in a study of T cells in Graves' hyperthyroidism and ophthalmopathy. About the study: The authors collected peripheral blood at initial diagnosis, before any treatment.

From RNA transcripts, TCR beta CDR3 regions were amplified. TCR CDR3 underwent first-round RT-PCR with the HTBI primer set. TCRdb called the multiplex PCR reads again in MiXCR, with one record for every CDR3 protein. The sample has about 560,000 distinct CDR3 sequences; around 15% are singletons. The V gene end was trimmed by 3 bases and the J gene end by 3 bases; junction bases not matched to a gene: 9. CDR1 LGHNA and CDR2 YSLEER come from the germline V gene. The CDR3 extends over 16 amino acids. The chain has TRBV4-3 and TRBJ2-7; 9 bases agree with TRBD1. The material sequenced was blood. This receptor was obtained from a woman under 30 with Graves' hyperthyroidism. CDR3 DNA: TGCGCCAGCAGCCATTACTCGGGACAGGGCCTCTACGAGCAGTACTTC. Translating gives CASSHYSGQGLYEQYF.